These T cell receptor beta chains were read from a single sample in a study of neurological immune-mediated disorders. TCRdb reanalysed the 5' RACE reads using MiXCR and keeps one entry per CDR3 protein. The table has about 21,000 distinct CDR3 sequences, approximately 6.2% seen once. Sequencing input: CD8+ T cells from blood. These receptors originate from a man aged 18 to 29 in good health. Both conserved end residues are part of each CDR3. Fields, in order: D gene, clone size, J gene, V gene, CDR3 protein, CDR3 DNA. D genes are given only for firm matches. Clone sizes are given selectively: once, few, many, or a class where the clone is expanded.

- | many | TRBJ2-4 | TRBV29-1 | CSASGQPTGLAKNIQYF | TGCAGCGCCTCGGGACAGCCGACGGGACTAGCCAAAAACATTCAGTACTTC
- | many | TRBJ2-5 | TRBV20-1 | CSARPPGALQETQYF | TGCAGTGCTCGACCGCCGGGGGCCCTCCAAGAGACCCAGTACTTC
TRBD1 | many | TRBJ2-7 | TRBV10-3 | CAISEPGTVYEQYF | TGTGCCATCAGTGAGCCCGGGACAGTATACGAGCAGTACTTC
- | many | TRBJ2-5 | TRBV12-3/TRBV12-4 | CASRLRGTQYF | TGTGCCAGCAGACTGAGGGGGACCCAGTACTTC
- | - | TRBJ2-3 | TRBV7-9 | CASSLGRDTQYF | TGTGCCAGCAGCTTAGGACGCGATACGCAGTATTTT
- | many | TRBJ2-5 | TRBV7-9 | CASSRSFRGRETQYF | TGTGCCAGCAGCCGTAGTTTCCGGGGGCGAGAGACCCAGTACTTC
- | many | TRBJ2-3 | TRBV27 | CASSFRDPSTDTQYF | TGTGCCAGCAGTTTCAGGGACCCTAGCACAGATACGCAGTATTTT
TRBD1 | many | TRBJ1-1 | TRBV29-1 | CSSTGTGGFGTEAFF | TGCAGCTCCACCGGGACAGGGGGATTTGGCACTGAAGCTTTCTTT
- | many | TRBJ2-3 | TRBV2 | CAGGTTDTQYF | TGTGCCGGGGGGACCACAGATACGCAGTATTTT
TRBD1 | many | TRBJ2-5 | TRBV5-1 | CASSFTGGQTQYF | TGCGCCAGCAGCTTTACAGGGGGCCAGACCCAGTACTTC
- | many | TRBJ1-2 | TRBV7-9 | CASSLVFYGYTF | TGTGCCAGCAGCTTAGTTTTCTATGGCTACACCTTC
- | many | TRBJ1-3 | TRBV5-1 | CASRADRTSGNTIYF | TGCGCCAGCCGGGCGGACCGAACCTCTGGAAACACCATATATTTT
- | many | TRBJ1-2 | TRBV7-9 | CASSLEGPGGGYTF | TGTGCCAGCAGCTTAGAAGGCCCAGGAGGAGGCTACACCTTC
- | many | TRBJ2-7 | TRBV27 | CASRVGGVTYEQYF | TGTGCCAGCAGGGTAGGCGGGGTTACCTACGAGCAGTACTTC
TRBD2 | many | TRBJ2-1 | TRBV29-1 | CSVAGLAGSYNEQFF | TGCAGCGTGGCGGGACTAGCGGGGTCCTACAATGAGCAGTTCTTC
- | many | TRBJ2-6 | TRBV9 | CASSVGQISTHSGANVLTF | TGTGCCAGCAGCGTAGGGCAGATTTCGACCCACTCTGGGGCCAACGTCCTGACTTTC
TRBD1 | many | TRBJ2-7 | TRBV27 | CASSLAGGHYEQYF | TGTGCCAGCAGTTTGGCAGGGGGCCACTACGAGCAGTACTTC
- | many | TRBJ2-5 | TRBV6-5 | CASSYSFLANQETQYF | TGTGCCAGCAGTTACTCTTTCCTAGCCAACCAAGAGACCCAGTACTTC
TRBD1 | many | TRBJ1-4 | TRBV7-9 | CASSGGQGSREKLFF | TGTGCCAGCAGCGGGGGACAGGGCTCAAGGGAAAAACTGTTTTTT
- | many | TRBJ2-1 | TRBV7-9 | CASSLIEGNEQFF | TGTGCCAGCAGCTTAATCGAGGGCAATGAGCAGTTCTTC
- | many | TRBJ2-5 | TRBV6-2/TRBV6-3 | CASSYSIWDFQETQYF | TGTGCCAGCAGTTACTCGATTTGGGACTTCCAAGAGACCCAGTACTTC
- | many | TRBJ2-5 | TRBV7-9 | CASSSAGLETQYF | TGTGCCAGCAGCTCCGCAGGGTTGGAGACCCAGTACTTC
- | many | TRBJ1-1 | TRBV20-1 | CSARGVGDTEAFF | TGCAGTGCCCGGGGGGTGGGCGACACTGAAGCTTTCTTT
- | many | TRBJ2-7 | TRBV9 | CASSWGEYSYEQYF | TGTGCCAGCAGTTGGGGGGAGTACTCCTACGAGCAGTACTTC
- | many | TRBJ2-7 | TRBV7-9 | CASSPLGSYEQYF | TGTGCCAGCAGCCCCTTGGGTTCCTACGAGCAGTACTTC
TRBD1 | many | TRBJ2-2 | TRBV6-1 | CASNYRGANTGELFF | TGTGCCAGCAACTACAGGGGGGCTAACACCGGGGAGCTGTTTTTT
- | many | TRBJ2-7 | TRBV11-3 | CASSFGFHYEQYF | TGTGCCAGCAGCTTCGGCTTCCATTACGAGCAGTACTTC
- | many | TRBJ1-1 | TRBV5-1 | CASSLDWGTEAFF | TGCGCCAGCAGCTTGGATTGGGGAACTGAAGCTTTCTTT
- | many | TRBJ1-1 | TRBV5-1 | CASRTGNTEAFF | TGCGCCAGTCGGACGGGGAACACTGAAGCTTTCTTT
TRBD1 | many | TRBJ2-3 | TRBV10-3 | CAISPDRGSQDTQYF | TGTGCCATCAGCCCGGACAGGGGGTCTCAAGATACGCAGTATTTT
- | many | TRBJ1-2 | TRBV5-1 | CASSLSGNGDYGYTF | TGCGCCAGCAGCTTGAGCGGGAATGGGGACTATGGCTACACCTTC
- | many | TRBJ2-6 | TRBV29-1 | CSAMDTGANVLTF | TGCAGCGCAATGGATACTGGGGCCAACGTCCTGACTTTC
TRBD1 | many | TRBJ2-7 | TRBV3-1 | CASSLQQGISSYEQYF | TGTGCCAGCAGCTTACAACAGGGGATTAGCTCCTACGAGCAGTACTTC
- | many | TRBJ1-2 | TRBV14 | CASSQEGAGPSHGYTF | TGTGCCAGCAGCCAAGAGGGAGCAGGGCCTTCCCATGGCTACACCTTC
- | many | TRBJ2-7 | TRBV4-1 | CASSQVLGGSYEQYF | TGCGCCAGCAGCCAAGTCCTCGGGGGCTCCTACGAGCAGTACTTC
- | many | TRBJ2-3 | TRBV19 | CASSVISGGTKDTQYF | TGTGCCAGTAGTGTCATCTCCGGGGGTACCAAGGATACGCAGTATTTT
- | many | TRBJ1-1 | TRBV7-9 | CASSPMGDTEAFF | TGTGCCAGCAGCCCAATGGGGGACACTGAAGCTTTCTTT
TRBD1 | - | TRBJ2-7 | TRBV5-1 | CASSWGGQGPVYEQYF | TGCGCCAGCAGCTGGGGAGGACAGGGCCCTGTTTACGAGCAGTACTTC
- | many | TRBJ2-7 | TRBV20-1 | CSARATSDYEQYF | TGCAGTGCTAGAGCCACATCAGACTACGAGCAGTACTTC
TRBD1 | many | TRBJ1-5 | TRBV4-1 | CASSQDTGGSQPQHF | TGCGCCAGCAGCCAAGACACAGGGGGTAGTCAGCCCCAGCATTTT
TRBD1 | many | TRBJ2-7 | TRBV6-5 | CASTSPGQGVEQYF | TGTGCCAGCACCTCGCCGGGACAGGGGGTTGAGCAGTACTTC
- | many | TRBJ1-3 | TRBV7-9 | CASSAGWQGSGNTIYF | TGTGCCAGCAGCGCCGGTTGGCAGGGCTCTGGAAACACCATATATTTT
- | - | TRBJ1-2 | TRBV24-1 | CATSDVGQTYGYTF | TGTGCCACCAGTGACGTCGGACAGACCTATGGCTACACCTTC
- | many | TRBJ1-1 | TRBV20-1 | CSARGTSGGDPEAFF | TGCAGTGCTAGAGGGACATCCGGAGGGGACCCTGAAGCTTTCTTT
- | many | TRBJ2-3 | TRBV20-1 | CSASQAWLAGTDTQYF | TGCAGTGCTAGCCAGGCGTGGTTAGCGGGCACAGATACGCAGTATTTT
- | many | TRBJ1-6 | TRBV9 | CASSFDPGISYNSPLHF | TGTGCCAGCAGCTTTGATCCAGGGATCTCCTATAATTCACCCCTCCACTTT
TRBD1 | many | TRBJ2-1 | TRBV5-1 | CASSLGQGANEQFF | TGCGCCAGCAGCTTGGGACAGGGGGCTAATGAGCAGTTCTTC
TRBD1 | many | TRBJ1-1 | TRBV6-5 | CASSYLAGGTEAFF | TGTGCCAGCAGTTACCTGGCAGGGGGCACTGAAGCTTTCTTT
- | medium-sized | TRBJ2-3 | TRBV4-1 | CASSQDLRGSLTDTQYF | TGCGCCAGCAGCCAAGATTTACGGGGGAGCCTCACAGATACGCAGTATTTT
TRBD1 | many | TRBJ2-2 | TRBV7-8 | CASSFLFPGQGTTGELFF | TGTGCCAGCAGCTTTCTCTTTCCGGGACAGGGGACCACCGGGGAGCTGTTTTTT
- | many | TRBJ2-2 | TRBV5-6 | CASSLAAVPGELFF | TGTGCCAGCAGCTTGGCCGCGGTTCCCGGGGAGCTGTTTTTT
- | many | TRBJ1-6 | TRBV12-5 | CASGFGGFGSLHF | TGTGCTAGTGGTTTTGGGGGTTTTGGATCCCTCCACTTT
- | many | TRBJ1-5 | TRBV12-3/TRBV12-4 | CASSSGLTNQPQHF | TGTGCCAGCAGTTCGGGACTGACAAATCAGCCCCAGCATTTT
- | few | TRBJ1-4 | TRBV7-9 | CASSPVGTNEKLFF | TGTGCCAGCAGCCCGGTGGGGACTAATGAAAAACTGTTTTTT
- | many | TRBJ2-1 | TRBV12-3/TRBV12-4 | CASSLEAVEQFF | TGTGCCAGCAGTCTCGAGGCGGTTGAGCAGTTCTTC